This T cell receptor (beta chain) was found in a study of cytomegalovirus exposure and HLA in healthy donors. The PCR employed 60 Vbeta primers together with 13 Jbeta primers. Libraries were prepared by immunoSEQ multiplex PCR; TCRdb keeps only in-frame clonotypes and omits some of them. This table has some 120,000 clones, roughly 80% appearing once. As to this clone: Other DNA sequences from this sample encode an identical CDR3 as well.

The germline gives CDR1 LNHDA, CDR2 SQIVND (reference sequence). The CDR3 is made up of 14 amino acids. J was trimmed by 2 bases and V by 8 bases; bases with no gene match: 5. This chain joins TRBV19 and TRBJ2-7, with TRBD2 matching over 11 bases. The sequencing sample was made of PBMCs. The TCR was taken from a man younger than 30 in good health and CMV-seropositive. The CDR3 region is CASSLSGRAYEQYF. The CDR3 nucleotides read TGTGCCAGTTCCCTTAGCGGGAGGGCCTACGAGCAGTACTTC.